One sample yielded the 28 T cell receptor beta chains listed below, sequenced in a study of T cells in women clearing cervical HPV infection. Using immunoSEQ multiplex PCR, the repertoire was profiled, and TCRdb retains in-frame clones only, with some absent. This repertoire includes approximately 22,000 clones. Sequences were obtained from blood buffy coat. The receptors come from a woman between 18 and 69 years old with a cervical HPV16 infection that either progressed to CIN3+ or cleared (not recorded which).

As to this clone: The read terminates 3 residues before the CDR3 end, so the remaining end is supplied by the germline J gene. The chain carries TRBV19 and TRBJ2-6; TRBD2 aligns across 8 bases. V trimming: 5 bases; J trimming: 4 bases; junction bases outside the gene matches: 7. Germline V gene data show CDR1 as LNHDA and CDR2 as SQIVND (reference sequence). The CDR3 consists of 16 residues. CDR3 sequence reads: CASSPRTSSGANVLTF. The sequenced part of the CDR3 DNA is TGTGCCAGTAGTCCTCGGACTAGCTCCGGGGCCAACGTC.

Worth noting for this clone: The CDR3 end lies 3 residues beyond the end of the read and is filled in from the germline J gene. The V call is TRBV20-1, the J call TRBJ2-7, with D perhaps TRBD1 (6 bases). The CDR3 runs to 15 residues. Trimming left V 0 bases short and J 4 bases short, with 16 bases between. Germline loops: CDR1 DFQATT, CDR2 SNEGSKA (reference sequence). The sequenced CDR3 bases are TGCAGTGCTAGAGACCCTCGGACAGCTTCTTACGAG. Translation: CSARDPRTASYE. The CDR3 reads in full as CSARDPRTASYEQYF.

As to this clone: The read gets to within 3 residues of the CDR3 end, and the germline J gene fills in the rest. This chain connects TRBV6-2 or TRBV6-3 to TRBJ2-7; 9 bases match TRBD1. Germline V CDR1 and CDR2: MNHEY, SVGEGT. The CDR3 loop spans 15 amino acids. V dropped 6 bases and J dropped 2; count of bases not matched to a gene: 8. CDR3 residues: CASRSHGDRAYEQYF. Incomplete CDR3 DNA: TGTGCCAGCAGGTCCCATGGGGACAGGGCCTACGAG.

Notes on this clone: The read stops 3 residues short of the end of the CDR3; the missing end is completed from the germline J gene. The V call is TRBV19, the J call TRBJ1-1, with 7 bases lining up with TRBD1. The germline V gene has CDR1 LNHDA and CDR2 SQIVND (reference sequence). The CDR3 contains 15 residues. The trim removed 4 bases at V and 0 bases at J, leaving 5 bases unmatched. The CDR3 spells CASSTRDRLNTEAFF. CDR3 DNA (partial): TGTGCCAGTAGTACGCGGGACAGATTGAACACTGAA.

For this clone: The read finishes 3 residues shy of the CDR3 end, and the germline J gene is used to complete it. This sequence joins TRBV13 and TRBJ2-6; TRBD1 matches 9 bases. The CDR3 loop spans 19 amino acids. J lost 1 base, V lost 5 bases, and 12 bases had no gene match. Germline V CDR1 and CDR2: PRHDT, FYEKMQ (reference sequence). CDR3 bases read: TGTGCCAGCAGCCTTCTTCACCGGGACAGGGAATCTGGGGCCAACGTC. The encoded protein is CASSLLHRDRESGANV. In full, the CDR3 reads CASSLLHRDRESGANVLTF.

The part of the CDR3 DNA that was read is TGTGCCTGGAGTGTTGTACAGAACTATGGC. Translating gives CAWSVVQNYG. The complete CDR3 sequence is CAWSVVQNYGYTF. The rearrangement links TRBV30 to TRBJ1-2; D gene ambiguous. The read ends 3 residues shy of where the CDR3 ends; the end is completed using the germline J gene. V shed 0 bases and J shed 2 bases, with 7 bases lying between them. The germline CDR1 and CDR2 sequences are GTSNPN and SVGIG (reference sequence). The CDR3 is 13 residues long.

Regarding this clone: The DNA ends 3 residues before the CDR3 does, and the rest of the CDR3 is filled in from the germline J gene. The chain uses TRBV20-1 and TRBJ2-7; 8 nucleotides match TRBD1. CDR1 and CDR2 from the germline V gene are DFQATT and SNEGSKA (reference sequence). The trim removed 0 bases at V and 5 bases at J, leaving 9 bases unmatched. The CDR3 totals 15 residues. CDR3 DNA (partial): TGCAGTGCTAGAGATCTCGGCAGGGGGCGGGACGAG. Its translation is CSARDLGRGRDE. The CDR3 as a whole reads CSARDLGRGRDEQYF.

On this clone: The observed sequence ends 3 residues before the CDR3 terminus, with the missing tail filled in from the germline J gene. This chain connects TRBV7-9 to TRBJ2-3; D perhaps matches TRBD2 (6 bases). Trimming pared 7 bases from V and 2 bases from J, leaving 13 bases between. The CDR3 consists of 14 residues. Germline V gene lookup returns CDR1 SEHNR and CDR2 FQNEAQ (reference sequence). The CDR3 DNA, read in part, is TGTGCCAGCATGCCGGGGGTAGCCACAGATACG. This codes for CASMPGVATDT. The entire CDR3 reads CASMPGVATDTQYF.

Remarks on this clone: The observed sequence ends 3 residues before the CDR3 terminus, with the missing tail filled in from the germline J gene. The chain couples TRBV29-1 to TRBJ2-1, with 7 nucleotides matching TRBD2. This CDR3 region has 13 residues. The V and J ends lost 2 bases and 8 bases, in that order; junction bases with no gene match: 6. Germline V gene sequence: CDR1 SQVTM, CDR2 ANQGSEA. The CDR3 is CSVEPGLVDEQFF. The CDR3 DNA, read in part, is TGCAGCGTTGAACCAGGACTAGTGGATGAG.

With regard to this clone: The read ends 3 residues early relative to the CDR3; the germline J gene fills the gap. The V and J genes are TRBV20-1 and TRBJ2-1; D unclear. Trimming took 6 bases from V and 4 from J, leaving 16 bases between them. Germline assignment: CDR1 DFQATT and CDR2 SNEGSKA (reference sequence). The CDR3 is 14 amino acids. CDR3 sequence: CSALKGFRYNEQFF. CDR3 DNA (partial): TGCAGTGCCTTGAAGGGCTTCCGTTACAATGAG.

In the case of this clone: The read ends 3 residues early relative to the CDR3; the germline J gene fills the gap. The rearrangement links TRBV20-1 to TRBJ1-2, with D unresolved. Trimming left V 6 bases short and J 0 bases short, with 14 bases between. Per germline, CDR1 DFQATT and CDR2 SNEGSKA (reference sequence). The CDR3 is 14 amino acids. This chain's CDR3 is CSAPAGPANYGYTF. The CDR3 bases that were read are TGCAGTGCCCCAGCAGGCCCAGCTAACTATGGC.

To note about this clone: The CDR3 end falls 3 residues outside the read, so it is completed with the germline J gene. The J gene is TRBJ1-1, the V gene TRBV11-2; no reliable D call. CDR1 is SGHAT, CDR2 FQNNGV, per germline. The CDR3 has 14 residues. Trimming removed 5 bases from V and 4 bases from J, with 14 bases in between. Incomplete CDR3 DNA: TGTGCCAGCAGCATTCCCGGGGTATTCACTGAA. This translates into CASSIPGVFTE. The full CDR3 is CASSIPGVFTEAFF. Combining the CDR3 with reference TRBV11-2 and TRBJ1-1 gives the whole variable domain EAGVAQSPRYKIIEKRQSVAFWCNPISGHATLYWYQQILGQGPKLLIQFQNNGVVDDSQLPKDRFSAERLKGVDSTLKIQPAKLEDSAVYLCASSIPGVFTEAFFGQGTRLTVV.

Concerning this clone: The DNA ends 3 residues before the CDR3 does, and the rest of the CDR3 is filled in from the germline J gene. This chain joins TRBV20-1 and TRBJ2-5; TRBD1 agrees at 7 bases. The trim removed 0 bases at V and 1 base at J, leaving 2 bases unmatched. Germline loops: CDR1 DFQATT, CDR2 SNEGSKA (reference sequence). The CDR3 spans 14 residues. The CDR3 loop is CSAREGTAQETQYF. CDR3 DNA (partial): TGCAGTGCTAGAGAGGGGACAGCCCAAGAGACC.

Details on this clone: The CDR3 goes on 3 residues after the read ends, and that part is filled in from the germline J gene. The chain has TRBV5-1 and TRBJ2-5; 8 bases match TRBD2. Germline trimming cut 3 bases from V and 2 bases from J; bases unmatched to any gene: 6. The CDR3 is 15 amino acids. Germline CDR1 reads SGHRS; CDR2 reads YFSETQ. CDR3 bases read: TGCGCCAGCAGCTCCCCGCGGGGGGAACAAGAGACC. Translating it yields CASSSPRGEQET. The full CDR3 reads CASSSPRGEQETQYF. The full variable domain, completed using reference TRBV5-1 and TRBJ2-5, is KAGVTQTPRYLIKTRGQQVTLSCSPISGHRSVSWYQQTPGQGLQFLFEYFSETQRNKGNFPGRFSGRQFSNSRSEMNVSTLELGDSALYLCASSSPRGEQETQYFGPGTRLLVL.

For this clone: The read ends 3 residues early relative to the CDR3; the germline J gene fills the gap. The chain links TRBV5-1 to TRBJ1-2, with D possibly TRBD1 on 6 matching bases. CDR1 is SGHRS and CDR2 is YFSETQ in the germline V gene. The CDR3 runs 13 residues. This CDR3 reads CASSLDSQGRYTF. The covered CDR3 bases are TGCGCCAGCAGCTTGGACTCCCAGGGGCGC.

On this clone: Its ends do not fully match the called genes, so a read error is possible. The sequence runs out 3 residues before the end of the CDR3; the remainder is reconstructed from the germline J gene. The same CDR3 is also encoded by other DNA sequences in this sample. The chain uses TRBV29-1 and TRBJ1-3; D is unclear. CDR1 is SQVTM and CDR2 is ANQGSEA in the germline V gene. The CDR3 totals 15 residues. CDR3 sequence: CSVVVVAGSGNTIYF. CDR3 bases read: TGCAGCGTTGTGGTCGTCGCGGGCTCTGGAAACACG.

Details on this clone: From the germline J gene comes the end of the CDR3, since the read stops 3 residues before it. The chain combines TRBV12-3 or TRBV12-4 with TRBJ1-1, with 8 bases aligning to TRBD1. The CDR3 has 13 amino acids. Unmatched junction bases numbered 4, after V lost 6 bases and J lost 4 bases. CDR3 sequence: CASRQGDGTEAFF. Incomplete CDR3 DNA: TGTGCCAGCAGACAGGGGGACGGCACTGAA.

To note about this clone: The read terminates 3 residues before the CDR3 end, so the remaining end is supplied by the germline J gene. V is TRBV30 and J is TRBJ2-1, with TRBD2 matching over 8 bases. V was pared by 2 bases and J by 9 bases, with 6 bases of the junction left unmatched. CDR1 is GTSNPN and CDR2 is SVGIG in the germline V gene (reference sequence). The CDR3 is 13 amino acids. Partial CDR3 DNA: TGTGCCTGGAGTATCCAGCGGGAGTTTGAG. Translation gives CAWSIQREFE. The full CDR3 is CAWSIQREFEQFF.

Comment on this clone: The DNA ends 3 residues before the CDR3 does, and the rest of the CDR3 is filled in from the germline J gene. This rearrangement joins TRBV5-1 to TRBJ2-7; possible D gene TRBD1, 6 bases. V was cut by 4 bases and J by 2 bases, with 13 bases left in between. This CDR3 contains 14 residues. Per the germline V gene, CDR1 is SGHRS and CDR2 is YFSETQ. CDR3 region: CASSPTTGTYEQYF. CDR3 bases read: TGCGCCAGCAGCCCCACGACAGGAACCTACGAG.

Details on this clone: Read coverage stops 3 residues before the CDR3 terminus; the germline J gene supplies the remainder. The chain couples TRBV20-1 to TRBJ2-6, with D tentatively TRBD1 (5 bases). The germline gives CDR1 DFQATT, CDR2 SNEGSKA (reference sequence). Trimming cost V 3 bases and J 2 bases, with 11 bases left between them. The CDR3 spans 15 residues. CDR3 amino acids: CSASGHQAGANVLTF. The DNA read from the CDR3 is TGCAGTGCTAGCGGACATCAAGCTGGGGCCAACGTC.

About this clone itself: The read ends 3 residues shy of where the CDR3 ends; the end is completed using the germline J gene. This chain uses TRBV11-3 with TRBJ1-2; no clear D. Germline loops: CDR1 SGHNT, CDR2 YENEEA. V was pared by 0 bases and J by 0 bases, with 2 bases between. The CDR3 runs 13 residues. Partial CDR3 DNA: TGTGCCAGCAGCTTAGATACTAACTATGGC. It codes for CASSLDTNYG. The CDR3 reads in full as CASSLDTNYGYTF. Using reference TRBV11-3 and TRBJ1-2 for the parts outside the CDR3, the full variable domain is EAGVVQSPRYKIIEKKQPVAFWCNPISGHNTLYWYLQNLGQGPELLIRYENEEAVDDSQLPKDRFSAERLKGVDSTLKIQPAELGDSAVYLCASSLDTNYGYTFGSGTRLTVV.

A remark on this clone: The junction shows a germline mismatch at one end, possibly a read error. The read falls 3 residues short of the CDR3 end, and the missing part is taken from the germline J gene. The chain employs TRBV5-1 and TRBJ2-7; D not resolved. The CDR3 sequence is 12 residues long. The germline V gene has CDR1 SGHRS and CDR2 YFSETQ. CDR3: CASSPDSHEQYF. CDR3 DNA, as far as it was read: TGCGCCAGCAGCCCCGACTCCCACGAG.

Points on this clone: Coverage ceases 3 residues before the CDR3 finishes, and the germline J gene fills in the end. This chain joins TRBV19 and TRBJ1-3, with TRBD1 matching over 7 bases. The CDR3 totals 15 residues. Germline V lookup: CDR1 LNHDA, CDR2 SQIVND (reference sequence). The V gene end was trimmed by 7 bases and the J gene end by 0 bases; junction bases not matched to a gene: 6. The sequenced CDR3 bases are TGTGCCAGTACTGTGGGACAGAGCTCTGGAAACACC. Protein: CASTVGQSSGNT. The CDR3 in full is CASTVGQSSGNTIYF.

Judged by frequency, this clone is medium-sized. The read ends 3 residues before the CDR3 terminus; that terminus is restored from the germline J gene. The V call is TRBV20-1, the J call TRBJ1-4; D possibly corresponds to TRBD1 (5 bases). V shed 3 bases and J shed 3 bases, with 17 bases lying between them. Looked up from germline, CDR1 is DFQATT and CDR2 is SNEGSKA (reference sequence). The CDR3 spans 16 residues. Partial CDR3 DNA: TGCAGTGCTAGCGCAGACAGTCCGTTAGCTAATGAAAAA. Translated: CSASADSPLANEK. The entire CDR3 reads CSASADSPLANEKLFF.

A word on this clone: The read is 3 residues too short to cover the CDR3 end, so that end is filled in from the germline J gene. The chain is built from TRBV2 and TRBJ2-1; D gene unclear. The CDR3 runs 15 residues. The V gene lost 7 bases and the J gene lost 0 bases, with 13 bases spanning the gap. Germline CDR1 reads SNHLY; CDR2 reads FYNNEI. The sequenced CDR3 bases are TGTGCCAGCAAGGTGGCCGCTCTCTCCTACAATGAG. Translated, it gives CASKVAALSYNE. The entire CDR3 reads CASKVAALSYNEQFF.

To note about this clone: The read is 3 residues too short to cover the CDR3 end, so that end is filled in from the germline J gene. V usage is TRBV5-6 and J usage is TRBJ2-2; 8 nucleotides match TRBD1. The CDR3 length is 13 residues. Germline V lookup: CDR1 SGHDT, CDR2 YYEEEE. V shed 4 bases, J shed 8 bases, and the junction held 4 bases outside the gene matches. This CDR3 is CASSLDRDGELFF. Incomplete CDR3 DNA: TGTGCCAGCAGCCTGGACAGGGATGGGGAG.

Partial CDR3 DNA: TGCGCCAGCAGCCAAGACAGGGGGGGTGAAAAA. Translated: CASSQDRGGEK. The full CDR3 protein is CASSQDRGGEKLFF. The chain uses TRBV5-1 and TRBJ1-4, with TRBD1 matching 9 bases. Read sequence stops 3 residues before the CDR3 end, and the germline J gene provides the missing end. Germline V gene lookup returns CDR1 SGHRS and CDR2 YFSETQ. V lost 4 bases to trimming and J lost 7 bases; unmatched junction nucleotides: 5. There are 14 residues in the CDR3.

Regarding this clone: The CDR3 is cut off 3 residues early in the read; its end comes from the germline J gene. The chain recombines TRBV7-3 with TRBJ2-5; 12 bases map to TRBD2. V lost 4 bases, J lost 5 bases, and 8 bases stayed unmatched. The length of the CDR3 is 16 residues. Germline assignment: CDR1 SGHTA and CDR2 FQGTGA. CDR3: CASSSGLAGNMETQYF. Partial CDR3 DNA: TGTGCCAGCAGCTCCGGACTAGCGGGAAATATGGAGACC. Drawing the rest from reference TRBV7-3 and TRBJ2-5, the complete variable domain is GAGVSQTPSNKVTEKGKYVELRCDPISGHTALYWYRQSLGQGPEFLIYFQGTGAADDSGLPNDRFFAVRPEGSVSTLKIQRTERGDSAVYLCASSSGLAGNMETQYFGPGTRLLVL.